What follows are 9 T cell receptor beta chains derived from one specimen sequenced in a study of T cells after posttransplantation cyclophosphamide. Data came from immunoSEQ multiplex PCR; TCRdb stores just in-frame clones and leaves some out. This sample carries tens of thousands of clones, none of them present only once. The sequencing input was PBMCs. The receptor set was obtained from a man aged 40-55 years in good health, CMV-negative, and a related stem cell transplant donor.

This clone was observed at least ten times. The rearrangement uses TRBV19 and TRBJ2-5, with 7 nucleotides matching TRBD1. CDR1 is LNHDA, CDR2 SQIVND, per germline (reference sequence). V lost 5 bases and J lost 3; bases outside the gene matches: 3. The CDR3 contains 13 residues. As DNA, the CDR3 is TGTGCCAGTAGTCCCGACAGGGAAGAGACCCAGTACTTC. The encoded protein is CASSPDREETQYF.

This clone was counted many times. V and J are TRBV4-2 and TRBJ2-7; weak D call: TRBD2 (5 bases). The germline V gene encodes CDR1 LGHNA and CDR2 YNFKEQ. Between the trimmed V and J ends, which lost 5 bases and 0 bases, there was a span of 8 bases. This CDR3 region has 13 residues. CDR3 amino acids: CASSIGISYEQYF. The CDR3 bases are TGTGCCAGCAGCATCGGGATCTCCTACGAGCAGTACTTC.

This clone was recorded many times. The CDR3 region is CASSSGFSTDTQYF. The CDR3 nucleotides read TGTGCCAGCAGCTCAGGGTTTAGCACAGATACGCAGTATTTT. The rearrangement joins TRBV7-3 to TRBJ2-3; D perhaps matches TRBD1 (5 bases). CDR1 and CDR2 (germline): SGHTA, FQGTGA. The V end was cut by 4 bases, the J end by 0 bases, with 8 bases between. The CDR3 is 14 amino acids.

At least ten counts were recorded for this clone. This chain connects TRBV7-9 to TRBJ2-5, with 8 bases that match TRBD1. Germline CDR1 is SEHNR and CDR2 is FQNEAQ (reference sequence). There are 16 residues in the CDR3. V gave up 5 bases and J gave up 5 bases; unmatched junction bases: 13. The CDR3 DNA sequence: TGTGCCAGCAGCCCGAGGAAGAGACAGGGGAGGGAGACCCAGTACTTC. Amino acid sequence: CASSPRKRQGRETQYF.

This clone came up many times. The sample contains more than one DNA sequence encoding this CDR3. The chain recombines TRBV27 with TRBJ2-7; 9 nucleotides align to TRBD2. The CDR3 is 13 amino acids. V trimming: 5 bases; J trimming: 4 bases; junction bases outside the gene matches: 3. Germline CDR1 MNHEY, CDR2 SMNVEV (reference sequence). CDR3 protein: CASSIAGAYEQYF. The CDR3 nucleotides read TGTGCCAGCAGTATAGCGGGAGCGTACGAGCAGTACTTC.

This clone has a count of ten or more. The chain couples TRBV27 to TRBJ2-2; TRBD2 matches 10 bases. There are 15 residues in the CDR3. Germline CDR1 reads MNHEY; CDR2 reads SMNVEV (reference sequence). Trimming took 5 bases from V and 6 from J; bases not matched to a gene: 6. The CDR3 region is CASSELAGVSGELFF. CDR3 in DNA: TGTGCCAGCAGTGAGCTAGCGGGAGTCTCCGGGGAGCTGTTTTTT.

This clone was counted many times. The chain couples TRBV6-6 to TRBJ1-5, with D tentatively TRBD1 (5 bases). This CDR3 spans 14 amino acids. V gave up 6 bases and J gave up 5 bases, with 14 bases separating them. The germline V gene has CDR1 MNHNY and CDR2 SVGAGI (reference sequence). CDR3 nucleotide sequence: TGTGCCAGCAGAGGACAAAAAGGGGATCAGCCCCAGCATTTT. Its protein product is CASRGQKGDQPQHF.

This clone was seen ten or more times. The chain couples TRBV9 to TRBJ1-1, with 11 nucleotides matching TRBD1. V trimming: 7 bases; J trimming: 3 bases; junction bases outside the gene matches: 2. CDR1 and CDR2 from the germline V gene are SGDLS and YYNGEE. This CDR3 is built from 13 residues. CDR3 residues: CASGQGADTEAFF. The CDR3 bases are TGTGCCAGCGGACAGGGGGCAGACACTGAAGCTTTCTTT.

There are many counts of this clone. The chain is built from TRBV7-9 and TRBJ1-3; 9 bases line up with TRBD1. Looked up from germline, CDR1 is SEHNR and CDR2 is FQNEAQ (reference sequence). The CDR3 totals 14 residues. With 5 bases clipped from V and 8 bases from J, the junction kept 7 bases outside the gene matches. As DNA, the CDR3 is TGTGCCAGCAGCACCCCGGGACAGGGCCACACCATATATTTT. The encoded protein is CASSTPGQGHTIYF.